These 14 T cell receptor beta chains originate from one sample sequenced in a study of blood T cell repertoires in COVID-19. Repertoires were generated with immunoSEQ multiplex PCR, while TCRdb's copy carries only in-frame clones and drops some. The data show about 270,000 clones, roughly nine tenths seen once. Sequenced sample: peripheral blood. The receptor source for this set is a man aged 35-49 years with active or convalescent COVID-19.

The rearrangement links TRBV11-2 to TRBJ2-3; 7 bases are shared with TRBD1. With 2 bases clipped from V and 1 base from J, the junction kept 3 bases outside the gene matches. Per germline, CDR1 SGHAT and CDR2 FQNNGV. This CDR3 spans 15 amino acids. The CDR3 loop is CASSLQGVGTDTQYF. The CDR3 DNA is TGTGCCAGCAGCTTACAGGGGGTTGGCACAGATACGCAGTATTTT.

The CDR3 reads CASSPTTPGTAYNSPLHF. In DNA form, the CDR3 reads TGTGCCAGCTCACCAACCACACCGGGTACCGCCTATAATTCACCCCTCCACTTT. The chain joins TRBV18 to TRBJ1-6, with D uncertain. Trimming cost V 2 bases and J 2 bases, with 16 bases left between them. Germline-derived CDR1 and CDR2 are KGHSH and LQKENI. The CDR3 length is 18 residues.

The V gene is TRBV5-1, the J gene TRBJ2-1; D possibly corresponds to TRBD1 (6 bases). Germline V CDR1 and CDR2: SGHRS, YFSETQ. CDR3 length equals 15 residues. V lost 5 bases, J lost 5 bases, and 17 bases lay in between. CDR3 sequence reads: CASSFRDTPNNEQFF. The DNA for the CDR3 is TGCGCCAGCAGTTTTCGGGACACCCCAAACAATGAGCAGTTCTTC.

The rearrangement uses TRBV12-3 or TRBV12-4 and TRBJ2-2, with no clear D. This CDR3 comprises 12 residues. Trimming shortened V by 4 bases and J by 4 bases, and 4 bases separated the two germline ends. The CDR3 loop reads CASSYGTGELFF. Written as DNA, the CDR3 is TGTGCCAGCAGTTACGGCACCGGGGAGCTGTTTTTT.

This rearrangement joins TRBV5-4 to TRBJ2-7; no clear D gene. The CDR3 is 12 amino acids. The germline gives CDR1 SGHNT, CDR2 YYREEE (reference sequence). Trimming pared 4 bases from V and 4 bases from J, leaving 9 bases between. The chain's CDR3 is CASSGDTYEQYF. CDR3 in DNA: TGTGCCAGCAGCGGAGATACTTACGAGCAGTACTTC.

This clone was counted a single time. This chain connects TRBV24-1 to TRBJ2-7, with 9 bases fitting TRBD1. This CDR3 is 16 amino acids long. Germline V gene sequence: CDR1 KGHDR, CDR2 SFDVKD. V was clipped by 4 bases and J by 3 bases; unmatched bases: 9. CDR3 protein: CATSDRTGDRRYEQYF. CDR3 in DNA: TGTGCCACCAGTGACCGGACAGGGGATAGGCGCTACGAGCAGTACTTC.

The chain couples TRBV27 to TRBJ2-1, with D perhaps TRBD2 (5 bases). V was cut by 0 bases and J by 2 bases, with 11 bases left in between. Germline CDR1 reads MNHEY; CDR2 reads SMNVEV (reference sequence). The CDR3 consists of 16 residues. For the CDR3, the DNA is TGTGCCAGCAGTTTATCGGCGGGTAACGCCTACAATGAGCAGTTCTTC. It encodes CASSLSAGNAYNEQFF.

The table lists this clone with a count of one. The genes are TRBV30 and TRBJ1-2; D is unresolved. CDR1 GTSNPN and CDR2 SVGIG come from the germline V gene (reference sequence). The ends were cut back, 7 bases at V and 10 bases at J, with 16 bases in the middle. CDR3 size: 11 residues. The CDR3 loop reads CAYQREAAYTF. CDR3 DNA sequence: TGTGCCTACCAGCGGGAGGCGGCCTACACCTTC.

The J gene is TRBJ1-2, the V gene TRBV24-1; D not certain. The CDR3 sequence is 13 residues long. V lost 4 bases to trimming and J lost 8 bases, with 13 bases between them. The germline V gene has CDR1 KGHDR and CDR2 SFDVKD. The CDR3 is CATSERGSDGYTF. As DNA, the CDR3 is TGTGCCACCAGTGAAAGAGGGTCGGACGGCTACACCTTC.

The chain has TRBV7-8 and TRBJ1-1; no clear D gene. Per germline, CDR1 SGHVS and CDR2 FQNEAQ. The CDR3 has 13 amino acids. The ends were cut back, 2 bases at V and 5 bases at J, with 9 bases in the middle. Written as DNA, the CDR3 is TGTGCCAGCAGCTTAAAAGGGAGGACTGAAGCTTTCTTT. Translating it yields CASSLKGRTEAFF.

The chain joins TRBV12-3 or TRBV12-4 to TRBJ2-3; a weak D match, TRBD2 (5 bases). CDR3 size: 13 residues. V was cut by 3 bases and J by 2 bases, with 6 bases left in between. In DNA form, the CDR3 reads TGTGCCAGCAGTTTCCTAGCCACAGATACGCAGTATTTT. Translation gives CASSFLATDTQYF.

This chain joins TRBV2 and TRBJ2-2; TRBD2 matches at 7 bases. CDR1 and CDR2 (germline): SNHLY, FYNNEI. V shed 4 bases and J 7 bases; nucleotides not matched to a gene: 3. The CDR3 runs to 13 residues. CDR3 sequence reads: CASSVREVGELFF. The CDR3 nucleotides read TGTGCCAGCAGTGTCCGGGAGGTCGGGGAGCTGTTTTTT.

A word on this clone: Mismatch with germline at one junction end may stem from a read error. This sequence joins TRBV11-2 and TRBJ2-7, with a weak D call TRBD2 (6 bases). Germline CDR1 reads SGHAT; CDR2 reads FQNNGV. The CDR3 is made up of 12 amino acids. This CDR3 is CASNRDSSEQYF. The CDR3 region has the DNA TGTGCCAGCAATAGGGACTCCTCCGAGCAGTACTTC.

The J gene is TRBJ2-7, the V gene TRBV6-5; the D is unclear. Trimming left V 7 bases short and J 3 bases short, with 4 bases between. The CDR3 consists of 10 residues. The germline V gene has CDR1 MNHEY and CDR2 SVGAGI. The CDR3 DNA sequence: TGTGCCAGCAATCGCTACGAGCAGTACTTC. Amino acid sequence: CASNRYEQYF.